Listed below are T cell receptor beta chains from one sample, sequenced in a study of cytomegalovirus exposure and HLA in healthy donors. Assay: immunoSEQ multiplex PCR; the TCRdb copy retains only in-frame clones and omits some. The table has over 150,000 clones, about 80% seen once. The sample consisted of PBMCs. Receptors were obtained from a woman aged 25 to 45 in good health and CMV-seronegative. Both conserved end residues are trimmed from each CDR3. Fields, in order: clone size, V gene, CDR3 protein. For some rows the clone size is stated as once, few or many, or as a class when expanded; others skip it.

>NA|TRBV29-1
SVGDRAGRQPQH
>NA|TRBV28
ASSRGFGQY
>NA|TRBV2
ASRGQVNTEAF
>NA|TRBV6-5
ASSYSRGLGYGYT
>NA|TRBV30
AWSVIGGHYEQY
>NA|TRBV27
ASSSYREGDTEAF
>NA|TRBV12-5
ASGLVLTRDTDTQY
>NA|TRBV30
ASVNTEAF
>NA|TRBV10-3
AISHNRGRDGYP
>NA|TRBV13
ASSLDTSGRYEQY
>NA|TRBV7-9
ASSLVAGNDEQY
>NA|TRBV28
ASSRRSGLGGEQY
>NA|TRBV18
ASSPPGEGSYEQY
>once|TRBV4-2
ASSQDAGGDGEAF